The 16 T cell receptor beta chains reported below all come from one sample, sequenced in a study of OX40 agonist ivuxolimab in advanced cancers. Generated by immunoSEQ multiplex PCR, the TCRdb table keeps only in-frame clones and is missing some. The sample has some 86,000 clones; more than 90% are singletons. Here the sequenced sample was CD4+ or CD8+ T cells sorted from blood, taken in a trial of the OX40 agonist ivuxolimab. All receptors derive from an adult with an advanced solid tumor such as melanoma, head and neck, liver or kidney cancer.

The chain combines TRBV18 with TRBJ2-1; 11 bases are a match to TRBD2. Per the germline V gene, CDR1 is KGHSH and CDR2 is LQKENI. The trim removed 3 bases at V and 3 bases at J, leaving 4 bases unmatched. The CDR3 length is 16 residues. In DNA form, the CDR3 reads TGTGCCAGCTCACCGCCGGGACTAGCGGTCTACAATGAGCAGTTCTTC. As protein: CASSPPGLAVYNEQFF.

This clone was detected a few times. V gene TRBV19 combines with J gene TRBJ2-7; 11 bases line up with TRBD2. V trimming: 4 bases; J trimming: 0 bases; junction bases outside the gene matches: 11. The CDR3 runs to 18 residues. The germline gives CDR1 LNHDA, CDR2 SQIVND (reference sequence). The DNA of the CDR3 is TGTGCCAGTAGTACAGGGAGGGCTAGCGGGAGGAGCTCCTACGAGCAGTACTTC. Its protein is CASSTGRASGRSSYEQYF.

The chain couples TRBV30 to TRBJ2-3; D remains unclear. Germline CDR1 reads GTSNPN; CDR2 reads SVGIG (reference sequence). V shed 2 bases and J shed 4 bases, with 13 bases lying between them. The CDR3 is 14 amino acids. CDR3 sequence: CAWSPVGPPDTQYF. DNA of the CDR3: TGTGCCTGGAGTCCCGTGGGCCCCCCAGATACGCAGTATTTT.

The rearrangement uses TRBV18 and TRBJ2-7, with D hard to call. There are 14 residues in the CDR3. CDR1 and CDR2 from the germline V gene are KGHSH and LQKENI. Trimming removed 3 bases at V and 2 bases at J, with 11 bases between. CDR3 residues: CASSPTTGTYEQYF. The CDR3 region has the DNA TGTGCCAGCTCACCTACGACGGGTACCTACGAGCAGTACTTC.

The chain carries TRBV4-1 and TRBJ2-2; D gene ambiguous. Looked up from germline, CDR1 is MGHRA and CDR2 is YSYEKL. Trimming removed 6 bases from V and 0 bases from J, with 5 bases in between. This CDR3 is 13 amino acids long. The CDR3: CASSPANTGELFF. Written as DNA, the CDR3 is TGCGCCAGCAGTCCTGCGAACACCGGGGAGCTGTTTTTT.

The rearrangement links TRBV20-1 to TRBJ2-1, with a possible D match to TRBD2 (6 bases). The CDR3 has 10 amino acids. Germline V CDR1 and CDR2: DFQATT, SNEGSKA (reference sequence). Trimming took off 6 bases at V and 9 bases at J, with 9 bases between the two ends. CDR3 in DNA: TGCAGTGCCCAGCGGGTTGAGCAGTTCTTC. Translation: CSAQRVEQFF.

The DNA of the CDR3 is TGTGCCAGCGGGTTAGCGGGAGGTGAGCAGTTCTTC. This codes for CASGLAGGEQFF. This chain joins TRBV27 and TRBJ2-1, with 10 positions matching TRBD2. The CDR3 runs to 12 residues. Germline CDR1 is MNHEY and CDR2 is SMNVEV (reference sequence). Germline trimming cut 8 bases from V and 9 bases from J; bases unmatched to any gene: 4.

In this sample, this clone turned up once. The V and J genes are TRBV5-4 and TRBJ2-3, with D possibly TRBD2 on 5 matching bases. CDR3 length equals 14 residues. V shed 7 bases and J shed 0 bases, with 12 bases lying between them. Germline CDR1 reads SGHNT; CDR2 reads YYREEE (reference sequence). This CDR3 reads CASVSDSSTDTQYF. The CDR3 DNA follows: TGTGCCAGCGTTAGCGATTCTAGCACAGATACGCAGTATTTT.

The chain has TRBV27 and TRBJ2-7; tentatively, D is TRBD1 or TRBD2 (6 bases each). With 6 bases removed from V and 0 bases from J, the gap between germline ends came to 15 bases. CDR1 and CDR2 (germline): MNHEY, SMNVEV (reference sequence). This CDR3 has 15 amino acids. This CDR3 is CASRKWGASSYEQYF. Written as DNA, the CDR3 is TGTGCCAGCAGAAAATGGGGGGCTAGCTCCTACGAGCAGTACTTC.

This clone came up a few times. This sequence joins TRBV2 and TRBJ2-2; no definite D call. V was cut by 5 bases and J by 1 base, with 11 bases left in between. CDR3 size: 15 residues. The germline V gene encodes CDR1 SNHLY and CDR2 FYNNEI. The CDR3 bases are TGTGCCAGCAGTTCCCAGACAATGAACACCGGGGAGCTGTTTTTT. Protein sequence: CASSSQTMNTGELFF.

V usage is TRBV9 and J usage is TRBJ2-2; no clear D. This CDR3 has 13 amino acids. Trimming stripped 3 bases from V and 9 bases from J, with 12 bases between. The germline CDR1 and CDR2 sequences are SGDLS and YYNGEE. CDR3 loop: CASSAYRARELFF. The CDR3 DNA is TGTGCCAGCAGCGCTTATAGGGCTAGGGAGCTGTTTTTT.

V usage is TRBV19 and J usage is TRBJ2-2; D is uncertain. Looked up from germline, CDR1 is LNHDA and CDR2 is SQIVND (reference sequence). V lost 2 bases to trimming and J lost 4 bases, with 11 bases between them. The CDR3 covers 15 residues. CDR3 region: CASSIRGGRTGELFF. In DNA form, the CDR3 reads TGTGCCAGTAGTATAAGAGGTGGGCGCACCGGGGAGCTGTTTTTT.

The chain carries TRBV30 and TRBJ1-5; a possible D gene is TRBD1 (5 bases). CDR1 and CDR2 (germline): GTSNPN, SVGIG (reference sequence). This CDR3 has 15 residues. The V gene lost 0 bases and the J gene lost 2 bases, with 11 bases spanning the gap. The CDR3 loop reads CAWSVGRVGNQPQHF. CDR3 DNA sequence: TGTGCCTGGAGTGTGGGCAGGGTGGGCAATCAGCCCCAGCATTTT.

The V call is TRBV28, the J call TRBJ1-2, with TRBD1 matching over 7 bases. With 7 bases clipped from V and 3 bases from J, the junction kept 8 bases outside the gene matches. Germline CDR1 and CDR2: MDHEN and SYDVKM. There are 14 residues in the CDR3. The CDR3 sequence: CASTQEGGDYGYTF. The CDR3 bases are TGTGCCAGCACCCAGGAAGGGGGCGACTATGGCTACACCTTC.

The chain joins TRBV16 to TRBJ2-1; 7 nucleotides line up with TRBD1. V lost 3 bases to trimming and J lost 3 bases; unmatched junction nucleotides: 8. CDR3 length: 16 residues. Per the germline V gene, CDR1 is KGHSY and CDR2 is FQNENV. The CDR3 DNA sequence: TGTGCCAGCAGCCACGTAACAGGGGATTTCTACAATGAGCAGTTCTTC. As protein: CASSHVTGDFYNEQFF. Using reference TRBV16 and TRBJ2-1 for the parts outside the CDR3, the full variable domain is GEEVAQTPKHLVRGEGQKAKLYCAPIKGHSYVFWYQQVLKNEFKFLISFQNENVFDETGMPKERFSAKCLPNSPCSLEIQATKLEDSAVYFCASSHVTGDFYNEQFFGPGTRLTVL.

A note on this clone: At one of its ends the junction is not consistent with the germline gene, which may arise from a read error. Other DNA sequences within the sample encode an identical CDR3. The V gene is TRBV27, the J gene TRBJ2-1; D unresolved. The germline V gene has CDR1 MNHEY and CDR2 SMNVEV (reference sequence). The CDR3 covers 12 residues. CDR3 protein: CASSTFGNEQFF. In nucleotides, the CDR3 is TGTGCCAGCAGCACTTTCGGCAATGAACAGTTCTTC.